This T cell receptor beta chain emerged from a study of T cell responses to AZD1222 COVID-19 vaccine. Whole-study context: Pooled together were second doses at about 4 or about 12 weeks.

The CDR3 length is 13 residues. Germline lookup yields CDR1 SGDLS and CDR2 YYNGEE. V was clipped by 5 bases and J by 0 bases, with 8 bases between them. The table came from immunoSEQ multiplex PCR; TCRdb's copy has only in-frame clones and leaves some out. The sample lists about 120,000 clones; just over 90% were seen once. This chain links TRBV9 with TRBJ1-1; the D is unclear. The source of this sequence is an adult in good health. Specimen: peripheral blood, collected on day 0 of AZD1222 vaccination. CDR3 residues: CASSVSVNTEAFF. The CDR3 DNA follows: TGTGCCAGCAGTGTATCAGTGAACACTGAAGCTTTCTTT.